What follows is one T cell receptor beta chain and its context. This sample was included in a study of blood T cell repertoires in COVID-19. Profiling relied on immunoSEQ multiplex PCR, and the TCRdb table lists in-frame clones only, not all of them. Of roughly 150,000 clones in the sample, 75% to 90% were seen once. J lost 2 bases, V lost 8 bases, and 17 bases had no gene match. Germline assignment: CDR1 WNHNN and CDR2 SYGVQD (reference sequence). CDR3 length: 17 amino acids. This sequence was found in a man aged 70 or older who had been exposed to COVID-19. The V gene is TRBV10-1, the J gene TRBJ1-2; 7 nucleotides match TRBD1. Sequencing was done on a sample of PBMCs or T cells enriched from blood (not recorded which). This CDR3 reads CASGDFDRARHNYGYTF. Here the CDR3 DNA reads TGCGCCAGCGGGGACTTCGACAGGGCCCGGCACAACTATGGCTACACCTTC.